Given below is one T cell receptor (beta chain) in context. Repertoires were generated with immunoSEQ multiplex PCR, while TCRdb's copy carries only in-frame clones and drops some. Of about 380,000 clones listed, approximately 95% are singletons. The V gene's germline CDR1 is MNHNS and CDR2 SASEGT. This CDR3 region has 14 residues. The V end lost 8 bases, the J end lost 8 bases, and 19 bases lay between the germline ends. The sample comes from a study of shared T cell receptors in the human thymus. J is TRBJ2-1 and V is TRBV6-1, with a weak D call TRBD2 (6 bases). Sequencing input: thymocytes. This clonotype was obtained from a human donor. CDR3 in amino acids: CASRVWRGEDEQFF. The CDR3 coding sequence is TGTGCCAGCCGGGTTTGGCGGGGTGAGGATGAGCAGTTCTTC.